These T cell receptor beta chains were read from a single sample in a study of OX40 agonist ivuxolimab in advanced cancers. Using immunoSEQ multiplex PCR, the repertoire was profiled, and TCRdb retains in-frame clones only, with some absent. Of 65,000 to 80,000 clones listed, more than 85% are singletons. The sample here was CD4+ or CD8+ T cells sorted from blood, taken in a trial of the OX40 agonist ivuxolimab. The receptors were gathered from an adult with an advanced solid tumor such as melanoma, head and neck, liver or kidney cancer. Both conserved end residues are part of each CDR3. A D gene is named only where the DNA matches it firmly. Some rows have no size entry. The others give once, few or many, or a class for an expanded clone.

V gene	D gene	clone size	J gene	CDR3 protein	CDR3 DNA
TRBV27	TRBD2	.	TRBJ2-7	CASSLGGSRYEQYF	TGTGCCAGCAGTTTAGGCGGGAGTCGCTACGAGCAGTACTTC
TRBV27	TRBD1	.	TRBJ2-7	CASSNGQGTYEQYF	TGTGCCAGCAGTAATGGACAGGGCACCTACGAGCAGTACTTC
TRBV5-4	TRBD2	.	TRBJ2-7	CASSFRLAGAAYEQYF	TGTGCCAGCAGCTTCCGGCTAGCGGGAGCGGCCTACGAGCAGTACTTC
TRBV5-1	.	.	TRBJ2-1	CASSLTGEQFF	TGCGCCAGCAGCTTGACGGGTGAGCAGTTCTTC
TRBV19	.	.	TRBJ1-5	CASSIFASNQPQHF	TGTGCCAGTAGTATATTTGCGAGCAATCAGCCCCAGCATTTT
TRBV28	.	.	TRBJ1-5	CASIMGTANQPQHF	TGTGCCAGCATAATGGGGACTGCAAATCAGCCCCAGCATTTT
TRBV27	.	once	TRBJ2-5	CASRGGETQYF	TGTGCCAGCAGGGGTGGAGAGACCCAGTACTTC
TRBV30	TRBD1	.	TRBJ2-7	CAWRITGQGAYEQYF	TGTGCCTGGAGGATAACCGGACAGGGTGCCTACGAGCAGTACTTC
TRBV25-1	TRBD1	.	TRBJ2-5	CASSELDRRETQYF	TGTGCCAGCAGTGAATTGGACAGGCGGGAGACCCAGTACTTC
TRBV6-6	.	.	TRBJ2-7	CASRYDLEQYF	TGTGCCAGCAGATATGACCTCGAGCAGTACTTC
TRBV30	.	.	TRBJ1-6	CAWSPSVLGGLHF	TGTGCCTGGAGTCCCTCGGTTTTGGGGGGGCTCCACTTT
TRBV12-5	.	.	TRBJ2-7	CASGLPGPNPYEQYF	TGTGCTAGTGGTTTGCCCGGCCCCAATCCCTACGAGCAGTACTTC
TRBV7-5	.	.	TRBJ1-1	CARSLRTRDEAFF	TGTGCCAGAAGCTTAAGGACACGAGATGAAGCTTTCTTT
TRBV2	.	.	TRBJ2-7	CASEGTKYEQYF	TGTGCCAGCGAGGGCACCAAATACGAGCAGTACTTC
TRBV4-1	TRBD2	.	TRBJ2-5	CASSQPWTSGSLMETQYF	TGCGCCAGCAGCCAACCGTGGACTAGCGGGAGTTTAATGGAGACCCAGTACTTC
TRBV7-9	.	.	TRBJ2-1	CASSPTRESVANEQFF	TGTGCCAGCAGCCCTACGAGGGAGTCGGTCGCCAATGAGCAGTTCTTC
TRBV7-8	.	.	TRBJ2-3	CASTPTSMPSDTQYF	TGTGCCAGCACCCCAACTAGCATGCCATCAGATACGCAGTATTTT
TRBV7-2	.	.	TRBJ1-2	CASSLGQSAGRSYGYTF	TGTGCCAGCAGCTTAGGACAGAGCGCAGGCAGAAGCTATGGCTACACCTTC
TRBV4-1	.	.	TRBJ1-5	CASSQGVGFNQPQHF	TGCGCCAGCAGCCAAGGCGTGGGTTTCAATCAGCCCCAGCATTTT
TRBV4-1	.	.	TRBJ2-5	CASSQPGRETQYF	TGCGCCAGCAGCCAGCCCGGTAGGGAGACCCAGTACTTC
TRBV19	.	.	TRBJ1-2	CGTMGVYGYTF	TGTGGCACTATGGGGGTTTATGGCTACACCTTC
TRBV4-1	TRBD2	.	TRBJ2-3	CASSGERGPDTQYF	TGCGCCAGCAGCGGAGAGCGGGGGCCAGATACGCAGTATTTT
TRBV20-1	.	.	TRBJ1-2	CSARELDGYTF	TGCAGTGCTAGAGAGCTGGATGGCTACACCTTC
TRBV11-2	.	.	TRBJ2-7	CASSLGTAYEQYF	TGTGCCAGCAGCTTAGGGACAGCCTACGAGCAGTACTTC
TRBV9	TRBD2	.	TRBJ2-3	CASSLEGRGSTDTQYF	TGTGCCAGCAGCCTCGAGGGGCGGGGGAGCACAGATACGCAGTATTTT
TRBV29-1	.	.	TRBJ1-1	CSVVRNTEAFF	TGCAGCGTTGTAAGGAACACTGAAGCTTTCTTT
TRBV27	.	.	TRBJ1-2	CASSLNGYYGYTF	TGTGCCAGCAGTTTAAACGGGTACTATGGCTACACCTTC
TRBV29-1	.	once	TRBJ1-4	CSATGGSLGEKLFF	TGCAGCGCGACTGGAGGAAGCTTGGGTGAAAAACTGTTTTTT
TRBV7-6	.	.	TRBJ1-5	CASSLATGQGQPQHF	TGTGCCAGCAGCTTAGCAACAGGGCAAGGACAGCCCCAGCATTTT
TRBV4-1	.	.	TRBJ1-5	CASSQETGLYQPQHF	TGCGCCAGCAGCCAAGAAACTGGGCTGTATCAGCCCCAGCATTTT
TRBV19	.	few	TRBJ1-1	CASSFTNTEAFF	TGTGCCAGTAGTTTCACGAACACTGAAGCTTTCTTT
TRBV4-1	.	.	TRBJ2-1	CASSQGPGNEQFF	TGCGCCAGCAGCCAAGGCCCGGGCAATGAGCAGTTCTTC
TRBV13	.	.	TRBJ1-1	CASSRYTEAFF	TGTGCCAGCAGCCGGTACACTGAAGCTTTCTTT
TRBV5-1	TRBD1	.	TRBJ1-2	CASSSWTGSKSNGYTF	TGCGCCAGCAGCTCTTGGACAGGGAGCAAATCCAATGGCTACACCTTC
TRBV19	.	few	TRBJ1-1	CASSAGTEAFF	TGTGCCAGTAGTGCCGGGACTGAAGCTTTCTTT
TRBV13	.	.	TRBJ1-3	CASSLRGSGNTIYF	TGTGCCAGCAGCTTACGGGGCTCTGGAAACACCATATATTTT
TRBV6-6	.	once	TRBJ2-5	CASSYEGLETQYF	TGTGCCAGCAGTTACGAGGGGTTGGAGACCCAGTACTTC
TRBV2	TRBD1	.	TRBJ1-1	CASSESQGGITEAFF	TGTGCCAGCAGCGAATCCCAGGGGGGAATCACTGAAGCTTTCTTT
TRBV25-1	TRBD2	once	TRBJ2-7	CASSGLAGPSFYEQYF	TGTGCCAGCTCTGGACTAGCGGGTCCGAGCTTCTACGAGCAGTACTTC
TRBV5-6	.	.	TRBJ1-2	CASSLELDYGYTF	TGTGCCAGCAGCTTGGAATTGGACTATGGCTACACCTTC
TRBV5-6	.	.	TRBJ2-1	CASSFGLSSYNEQFF	TGTGCCAGCAGCTTTGGCCTAAGCTCCTACAATGAGCAGTTCTTC
TRBV28	.	.	TRBJ2-3	CASSSDTTPPGDTQYF	TGTGCCAGCAGTTCCGATACGACTCCCCCCGGGGATACGCAGTATTTT